The next 28 T cell receptor beta chains were all read from a single sample in a study of cytomegalovirus exposure and HLA in healthy donors. The PCR ran on 60 Vbeta and 13 Jbeta primers. Profiling relied on immunoSEQ multiplex PCR, and the TCRdb table lists in-frame clones only, not all of them. Of some 200,000 clones listed, roughly 80% were seen once; the top ten hold 2.5% to 3.5%. The source material was PBMCs. Every receptor here comes from a woman aged 30 to 39 in good health and CMV-seronegative.

The chain combines TRBV9 with TRBJ2-1, with TRBD2 as a possible D gene (6 bases). The CDR3 has 15 amino acids. V was shortened by 0 bases and J by 2 bases, with 9 bases between the two germline ends. The germline V gene encodes CDR1 SGDLS and CDR2 YYNGEE. CDR3 sequence reads: CASSVVGGAYNEQFF. CDR3 in DNA: TGTGCCAGCAGCGTAGTCGGGGGAGCCTACAATGAGCAGTTCTTC.

V and J are TRBV30 and TRBJ1-5; no reliable D call. This CDR3 spans 13 amino acids. From germline, CDR1 is GTSNPN and CDR2 SVGIG (reference sequence). V shed 5 bases and J shed 6 bases, with 14 bases lying between them. The CDR3, as DNA: TGTGCCTGGTCACCCCCGCGAGGTCAGCCCCAGCATTTT. As protein: CAWSPPRGQPQHF. The full variable domain, rest sourced from reference TRBV30 and TRBJ1-5, is SQTIHQWPATLVQPVGSPLSLECTVEGTSNPNLYWYRQAAGRGLQLLFYSVGIGQISSEVPQNLSASRPQDRQFILSSKKLLLSDSGFYLCAWSPPRGQPQHFGDGTRLSIL.

The count of this clone is one. Because the CDR3's place on the DNA is in doubt, the DNA is left out and the CDR3 is given as listed by TCRdb. The chain couples TRBV30 to TRBJ1-1. Germline CDR1 and CDR2: GTSNPN and SVGIG (reference sequence). The CDR3 has 11 amino acids, counting both end residues. This CDR3 is CAWSVAGGTFF.

V gene TRBV2 combines with J gene TRBJ2-3; 8 nucleotides align to TRBD1. Germline values: CDR1 SNHLY, CDR2 FYNNEI. The ends lost 5 bases at V and 4 bases at J; junction bases unmatched: 5. The CDR3 has 14 residues. CDR3 nucleotide sequence: TGTGCCAGCAGTTGGGACAGGCATTCAGATACGCAGTATTTT. Amino acid sequence: CASSWDRHSDTQYF.

J is TRBJ1-2 and V is TRBV5-6; possible D gene TRBD1, 5 bases. The CDR3 is 13 amino acids. The germline V gene encodes CDR1 SGHDT and CDR2 YYEEEE. V lost 6 bases and J lost 8, with 17 bases in between. The DNA of the CDR3 is TGTGCCAGCACCGTTCAGGGAATTGGGGGCTACACCTTC. This codes for CASTVQGIGGYTF. Full variable domain (remainder filled in from reference TRBV5-6 and TRBJ1-2): DAGVTQSPTHLIKTRGQQVTLRCSPKSGHDTVSWYQQALGQGPQFIFQYYEEEERQRGNFPDRFSGHQFPNYSSELNVNALLLGDSALYLCASTVQGIGGYTFGSGTRLTVV.

The V gene is TRBV6-5, the J gene TRBJ1-5; D possibly corresponds to TRBD1 (5 bases). Germline CDR1 is MNHEY and CDR2 is SVGAGI. The CDR3 length is 12 residues. The V end was cut by 6 bases, the J end by 6 bases, with 9 bases between. The CDR3 DNA is TGTGCCAGCAGCTCAGGGCGTCAGCCCCAGCATTTT. Protein: CASSSGRQPQHF.

The J gene is TRBJ2-7, the V gene TRBV10-3, with 8 bases that match TRBD2. This CDR3 spans 15 amino acids. Germline values: CDR1 ENHRY, CDR2 SYGVKD. V lost 10 bases, J lost 1 base, and 12 bases stayed unmatched. The CDR3 sequence is CATSGGAGGSYEQYF. As DNA, the CDR3 is TGTGCCACCTCCGGGGGGGCGGGGGGATCCTACGAGCAGTACTTC.

This chain links TRBV7-9 with TRBJ2-7; D gene ambiguous. Looked up from germline, CDR1 is SEHNR and CDR2 is FQNEAQ (reference sequence). V lost 2 bases to trimming and J lost 3 bases, with 11 bases between them. This CDR3 spans 14 amino acids. The CDR3 coding sequence is TGTGCCAGCAGCTTATCCGGGTCTTTCTACGAGCAGTACTTC. It codes for CASSLSGSFYEQYF. The full variable domain, with the rest looked up from reference TRBV7-9 and TRBJ2-7, is DTGVSQNPRHKITKRGQNVTFRCDPISEHNRLYWYRQTLGQGPEFLTYFQNEAQLEKSRLLSDRFSAERPKGSFSTLEIQRTEQGDSAMYLCASSLSGSFYEQYFGPGTRLTVT.

V usage is TRBV2 and J usage is TRBJ2-5, with D unclear. The J call is doubtful: the DNA matches TRBJ2-7 better. CDR1 is SNHLY, CDR2 FYNNEI, per germline. This CDR3 contains 14 residues. CDR3 protein: CASSEAPHNYEQYF. The DNA of the CDR3 is TGTGCCAGCAGTGAAGCCCCACATAACTACGAGCAGTACTTC.

J is TRBJ2-7 and V is TRBV7-6; D gene uncertain. V lost 1 base, J lost 0 bases, and 7 bases lay in between. The germline CDR1 and CDR2 sequences are SGHVS and FNYEAQ. This CDR3 has 14 amino acids. In DNA form, the CDR3 reads TGTGCCAGCAGCTTAGGTACAAGCTCCTACGAGCAGTACTTC. It specifies CASSLGTSSYEQYF.

The chain uses TRBV27 and TRBJ2-7, with 9 bases matching TRBD2. V shed 6 bases, J shed 4 bases, and the junction held 13 bases outside the gene matches. The CDR3 covers 16 residues. In germline, CDR1 is MNHEY, CDR2 SMNVEV (reference sequence). CDR3 DNA sequence: TGTGCCAGCAGAAGATTAGCGGGAGCAAGTTCTTACGAGCAGTACTTC. It translates to CASRRLAGASSYEQYF.

The CDR3: CAGQRWGQGADNEQFF. In nucleotides, the CDR3 is TGTGCCGGGCAACGATGGGGGCAGGGGGCGGATAATGAGCAGTTCTTC. The V call is TRBV5-6, the J call TRBJ2-1, with TRBD1 matching over 8 bases. This CDR3 has 16 residues. The V segment lost 10 bases and the J segment 7 bases; nucleotides outside the gene matches: 19. Germline CDR1 is SGHDT and CDR2 is YYEEEE.

The chain uses TRBV2 and TRBJ2-7, with TRBD1 identical over 8 bases. Trimming took 5 bases from V and 6 from J; bases not matched to a gene: 15. The CDR3 is 16 residues long. CDR1 is SNHLY and CDR2 is FYNNEI in the germline V gene. CDR3: CASSYRGQATRGEQYF. CDR3 DNA: TGTGCCAGCAGTTATAGGGGACAGGCCACAAGAGGCGAGCAGTACTTC.

As regards this clone: The identical CDR3 is also encoded by other nucleotide sequences in the sample. The CDR3 here is CASSLRDRAYEQYF. For the CDR3, the DNA is TGTGCCAGCAGCTTACGGGACAGGGCCTACGAGCAGTACTTC. V and J are TRBV11-2 and TRBJ2-7, with TRBD1 matching over 9 bases. The CDR3 length is 14 residues. The junction had 1 base not matched to a gene; V was cut back by 2 bases and J by 2 bases. Looked up from germline, CDR1 is SGHAT and CDR2 is FQNNGV.

The V gene is TRBV18, the J gene TRBJ2-5, with D tentatively TRBD2 (5 bases). Germline V CDR1 and CDR2: KGHSH, LQKENI. V was clipped by 6 bases and J by 3 bases, with 11 bases between them. CDR3 length: 13 amino acids. The CDR3: CASSLGLEETQYF. CDR3 nucleotide sequence: TGTGCCAGCTCTCTCGGACTGGAAGAGACCCAGTACTTC.

The rearrangement uses TRBV19 and TRBJ2-3, with D unresolved. The CDR3 has 13 amino acids. Germline CDR1 LNHDA, CDR2 SQIVND (reference sequence). The germline V and J ends were trimmed by 3 bases and 3 bases, with 7 bases remaining between them. DNA for the CDR3: TGTGCCAGTAGTATGATAGTTACAGATACGCAGTATTTT. It is translated as CASSMIVTDTQYF.

For the CDR3, the DNA is TGCGCCAGCAGCCAAGGTGTGGGACAGGCTTACAATGAGCAGTTCTTC. Translated, it gives CASSQGVGQAYNEQFF. The V gene is TRBV4-1, the J gene TRBJ2-1, with 8 bases matching TRBD1. V was pared by 1 base and J by 4 bases, with 6 bases of the junction left unmatched. CDR3 length equals 16 residues. The germline gives CDR1 MGHRA, CDR2 YSYEKL.

The J gene is TRBJ1-4, the V gene TRBV5-1, with a possible D match to TRBD1 (6 bases). Germline CDR1 is SGHRS and CDR2 is YFSETQ. The V and J ends lost 6 bases and 8 bases respectively, with 20 bases between them. The CDR3 consists of 15 residues. CDR3 amino acids: CASTPGEGEWEKLFF. In DNA form, the CDR3 reads TGCGCCAGCACCCCCGGGGAGGGGGAATGGGAAAAACTGTTTTTT.

The chain couples TRBV27 to TRBJ1-5; tentative D call: TRBD1 (6 bases). CDR3 size: 14 residues. The V and J ends lost 6 bases and 5 bases respectively, with 14 bases between them. Germline V gives CDR1 MNHEY, CDR2 SMNVEV (reference sequence). CDR3 sequence (DNA): TGTGCCAGCAGGGCGGACAGCTTACATCAGCCCCAGCATTTT. It translates to CASRADSLHQPQHF.

The chain links TRBV19 to TRBJ1-2; TRBD1 matches at 7 bases. The CDR3 is 12 residues long. The V gene end was trimmed by 10 bases and the J gene end by 5 bases; junction bases not matched to a gene: 7. The V gene's germline CDR1 is LNHDA and CDR2 SQIVND (reference sequence). The CDR3 here is CATLGGGYGYTF. For the CDR3, the DNA is TGTGCCACCCTAGGGGGCGGTTATGGCTACACCTTC.

This chain connects TRBV7-8 to TRBJ2-1, with unresolved D. CDR3 length equals 17 residues. From germline, CDR1 is SGHVS and CDR2 FQNEAQ. Trimming removed 2 bases at V and 3 bases at J, with 17 bases between. CDR3 sequence reads: CASSLRLLGRIYNEQFF. For the CDR3, the DNA is TGTGCCAGCAGCTTAAGACTCCTAGGTAGAATCTACAATGAGCAGTTCTTC. The full variable domain, its missing parts supplied by reference TRBV7-8 and TRBJ2-1, is GAGVSQSPRYKVAKRGQDVALRCDPISGHVSLFWYQQALGQGPEFLTYFQNEAQLDKSGLPSDRFFAERPEGSVSTLKIQRTQQEDSAVYLCASSLRLLGRIYNEQFFGPGTRLTVL.

This clone was counted a few times. The V call is TRBV4-1, the J call TRBJ2-3, with 11 bases identical to TRBD2. Germline V gene data show CDR1 as MGHRA and CDR2 as YSYEKL. Trimming took 1 base from V and 4 from J; bases not matched to a gene: 10. This CDR3 contains 18 residues. CDR3 bases: TGCGCCAGCAGCCAAGGACCTAGACCTAGCGGGAGGTCAGATACGCAGTATTTT. Protein: CASSQGPRPSGRSDTQYF.

The V and J genes are TRBV10-3 and TRBJ1-1, with 7 bases identical to TRBD1. Trimming took 9 bases from V and 6 from J; bases not matched to a gene: 10. The CDR3 has 13 residues. The germline V gene encodes CDR1 ENHRY and CDR2 SYGVKD. The CDR3 sequence is CAMRDREVAEAFF. The CDR3 coding sequence is TGTGCCATGAGAGACAGGGAGGTCGCTGAAGCTTTCTTT.

This clone was recorded a few times. Its ends do not fully match the called genes, so a read error is possible. The chain joins TRBV4-2 to TRBJ1-5; D gene uncertain. The CDR3 is 15 residues long. CDR1 and CDR2 from the germline V gene are LGHNA and YNFKEQ. The CDR3 sequence: CASSQAQVLGQPQHF. In DNA form, the CDR3 reads TGTGCCAGCAGTCAAGCGCAGGTTTTAGGTCAGCCCCAGCATTTT.

This rearrangement joins TRBV27 to TRBJ2-7; 9 bases are shared with TRBD2. Germline-derived CDR1 and CDR2 are MNHEY and SMNVEV (reference sequence). This CDR3 has 17 residues. V was pared by 0 bases and J by 3 bases, with 9 bases of the junction left unmatched. The CDR3 spells CASSLSVGSGRNYEQYF. In DNA form, the CDR3 reads TGTGCCAGCAGTTTATCGGTAGGCAGCGGGAGGAACTACGAGCAGTACTTC.

The chain carries TRBV9 and TRBJ2-3, with D tentatively TRBD2 (7 bases). V gave up 4 bases and J gave up 0 bases, with 12 bases separating them. The CDR3 runs 15 residues. CDR1 is SGDLS, CDR2 YYNGEE, per germline. The CDR3 bases are TGTGCCAGCAGCAGGGGGGGAGTTAGCACAGATACGCAGTATTTT. Residues: CASSRGGVSTDTQYF.

The CDR3 reads CASSVTGSYTF. CDR3 bases: TGTGCCAGCAGCGTTACAGGGAGCTACACCTTC. The chain employs TRBV9 and TRBJ1-2; TRBD1 is a possible D gene (6 bases). CDR3 length equals 11 residues. The V end was cut by 2 bases, the J end by 9 bases, with 8 bases between. Germline values: CDR1 SGDLS, CDR2 YYNGEE.

The chain combines TRBV6-1 with TRBJ1-1; TRBD1 might be the D (6 bases). The V gene's germline CDR1 is MNHNS and CDR2 SASEGT. The V end lost 6 bases, the J end lost 7 bases, and 12 bases lay between the germline ends. The CDR3 contains 12 residues. DNA for the CDR3: TGTGCCAGCAGCCACGGACAGAGTGAAGCTTTCTTT. As protein: CASSHGQSEAFF.